One sample yielded the 31 T cell receptor beta chains listed below, sequenced in a study of regulatory T cells in long-lasting Graves disease. According to the study, TCR beta libraries were built with iRepertoire HTBI primers and CDR3-region Arm-PCR. One entry per CDR3 protein results from TCRdb running MiXCR on the multiplex PCR reads. The table records 300,000 to 400,000 distinct CDR3 sequences, 16% of them present only once. Sample time point: newly diagnosed GD, antithyroid drugs for less than 3 months. RNA extracted from PBMCs served as the sequencing template. These sequences were also reported in another study, on T cells in Graves' hyperthyroidism and ophthalmopathy.

Material: peripheral blood mononuclear cells (PBMCs), obtained at new diagnosis, from a patient treated with antithyroid drugs. The receptor set was obtained from a man aged 35 to 55 with Graves disease.

This chain links TRBV7-8 with TRBJ2-2, with 7 bases lining up with TRBD2. The CDR3 spans 15 residues. V lost 4 bases, J lost 3 bases, and 5 bases stayed unmatched. In germline, CDR1 is SGHVS, CDR2 FQNEAQ. For the CDR3, the DNA is TGTGCCAGCAGCTCTAGCGGACCATACACCGGGGAGCTGTTTTTT. The encoded protein is CASSSSGPYTGELFF.

Ten or more counts support this clonotype. The chain combines TRBV5-1 with TRBJ2-7; D is unclear. The germline V gene has CDR1 SGHRS and CDR2 YFSETQ. Between the trimmed V and J ends, which lost 4 bases and 3 bases, there was a span of 2 bases. This CDR3 region has 10 residues. In DNA form, the CDR3 reads TGCGCCAGCAGCGTCTACGAGCAGTACTTC. It codes for CASSVYEQYF.

This clonotype was found a few times. The CDR3 sequence: CSARALPSGGFDEQFF. CDR3 coding DNA: TGCAGTGCTAGAGCATTACCCAGCGGGGGGTTCGATGAGCAGTTCTTC. This chain joins TRBV20-1 and TRBJ2-1, with 9 bases lining up with TRBD2. Germline CDR1 and CDR2: DFQATT and SNEGSKA (reference sequence). V lost 1 base and J lost 8; bases outside the gene matches: 12. The CDR3 consists of 16 residues.

This clonotype was seen more than once but under ten times. The chain couples TRBV4-3 to TRBJ2-3, with 8 bases lining up with TRBD2. Germline trimming cut 0 bases from V and 5 bases from J; bases unmatched to any gene: 1. Germline-derived CDR1 and CDR2 are LGHNA and YSLEER. CDR3 size: 14 residues. This CDR3 is CASSQELAGDTQYF. CDR3 in DNA: TGCGCCAGCAGCCAAGAGCTAGCGGGAGATACGCAGTATTTT.

This chain uses TRBV29-1 with TRBJ2-6; D not resolved. V lost 5 bases to trimming and J lost 2 bases, with 10 bases between them. Germline V lookup: CDR1 SQVTM, CDR2 ANQGSEA. This CDR3 is built from 14 residues. The CDR3 reads CSVFGETGANVLTF. In nucleotides, the CDR3 is TGCAGCGTTTTTGGGGAAACTGGGGCCAACGTCCTGACTTTC.

This clonotype was observed at least ten times. The rearrangement joins TRBV5-5 to TRBJ1-1; D is unresolved. V shed 4 bases and J shed 5 bases, with 18 bases lying between them. CDR1 is SGHKS, CDR2 YYEKEE, per germline (reference sequence). The length of the CDR3 is 15 residues. This CDR3 is CASSPGMGAWTEAFF. DNA of the CDR3: TGTGCCAGCAGCCCGGGAATGGGAGCATGGACTGAAGCTTTCTTT.

This clonotype has a count of ten or more. The rearrangement links TRBV4-2 to TRBJ1-1, with unresolved D. CDR3 size: 13 residues. The V gene lost 0 bases and the J gene lost 5 bases, with 7 bases spanning the gap. Germline CDR1 and CDR2: LGHNA and YNFKEQ. DNA of the CDR3: TGTGCCAGCAGCCAAGAATGGGGTACTGAAGCTTTCTTT. Protein sequence: CASSQEWGTEAFF.

With regard to this clonotype: This is likely an artifact of a read error, given a far larger clone one base away. The V and J genes are TRBV6-2 or TRBV6-3 and TRBJ2-7; D not resolved. This CDR3 has 13 amino acids. Trimming left V 6 bases short and J 2 bases short, with 11 bases between. CDR1 MNHEY and CDR2 SVGEGT come from the germline V gene. The CDR3 DNA reads TGTGCCAGCAGAGGGTACAATCCCTACGAGCAGTACTTC. Residues: CASRGYNPYEQYF.

The V gene is TRBV6-2 or TRBV6-3, the J gene TRBJ2-2; D is unresolved. This CDR3 region has 13 residues. CDR1 and CDR2 (germline): MNHEY, SVGEGT. The V gene lost 8 bases and the J gene lost 5 bases, with 12 bases spanning the gap. In DNA form, the CDR3 reads TGTGCCAGCCGGTCCGGGTCTACCGGGGAGCTGTTTTTT. This gives the protein CASRSGSTGELFF.

This clonotype was counted at least ten times. The rearrangement links TRBV7-9 to TRBJ2-1; D uncertain. This CDR3 spans 14 amino acids. Germline V gives CDR1 SEHNR, CDR2 FQNEAQ (reference sequence). Trimming cost V 5 bases and J 0 bases, with 8 bases left between them. Here the CDR3 reads CASSTGSSYNEQFF. The CDR3 coding sequence is TGTGCCAGCAGCACTGGTAGCTCCTACAATGAGCAGTTCTTC.

In regard to this clonotype: A much larger clone lies one base from this, so it may be a read error. No conserved phenylalanine or tryptophan ends this CDR3, so it is likely a read error. The chain couples TRBV5-1 to TRBJ1-5; no clear D. Germline-derived CDR1 and CDR2 are SGHRS and YFSETQ. V was shortened by 5 bases and J by 2 bases, with 11 bases between the two germline ends. The CDR3 spans 14 residues. The CDR3: CASRKTLGNQPQHS. The CDR3 DNA is TGCGCCAGCAGGAAGACTTTGGGCAATCAGCCCCAGCATTCT.

There are many counts of this clonotype. The V call is TRBV6-1, the J call TRBJ2-3; 9 bases are a match to TRBD1. The CDR3 length is 17 residues. From germline, CDR1 is MNHNS and CDR2 SASEGT. Trimming took 4 bases from V and 3 from J; bases not matched to a gene: 11. CDR3 sequence: CASSVYRGRVGTDTQYF. The CDR3 DNA reads TGTGCCAGCAGTGTATACAGGGGGCGCGTGGGTACAGATACGCAGTATTTT.

There are a few counts of this clonotype. The chain is built from TRBV9 and TRBJ1-2; TRBD1 is a possible D gene (6 bases). Deletions cut 4 bases from V and 4 bases from J, with 14 bases between. CDR3 length: 14 residues. Germline V CDR1 and CDR2: SGDLS, YYNGEE. The CDR3 nucleotides read TGTGCCAGCAGCCCCCGGGACACGAGCTATGGCTACACCTTC. It codes for CASSPRDTSYGYTF.

The chain couples TRBV28 to TRBJ2-5; D possibly corresponds to TRBD1 (5 bases). V was pared by 3 bases and J by 1 base, with 15 bases between. The CDR3 has 16 amino acids. Per the germline V gene, CDR1 is MDHEN and CDR2 is SYDVKM. The CDR3 coding sequence is TGTGCCAGCAGTTTTCCCAAAGGGGCACCCCAAGAGACCCAGTACTTC. Residues: CASSFPKGAPQETQYF.

This clonotype appeared many times. V usage is TRBV5-1 and J usage is TRBJ1-4; the match to TRBD1 covers 8 bases. The germline V gene has CDR1 SGHRS and CDR2 YFSETQ. The CDR3 is 15 amino acids. Trimming took 0 bases from V and 8 from J; bases not matched to a gene: 6. Here the CDR3 reads CASSLATGEAEKLFF. CDR3 coding DNA: TGCGCCAGCAGCTTGGCGACAGGGGAGGCCGAAAAACTGTTTTTT. The full variable domain, its missing parts supplied by reference TRBV5-1 and TRBJ1-4, is KAGVTQTPRYLIKTRGQQVTLSCSPISGHRSVSWYQQTPGQGLQFLFEYFSETQRNKGNFPGRFSGRQFSNSRSEMNVSTLELGDSALYLCASSLATGEAEKLFFGSGTQLSVL.

A few counts support this clonotype. V is TRBV2 and J is TRBJ2-7; D unresolved. Per germline, CDR1 SNHLY and CDR2 FYNNEI. Trimming shortened V by 10 bases and J by 1 base, and 11 bases separated the two germline ends. The CDR3 length is 12 residues. CDR3 sequence (DNA): TGTGCCAACCGCACAGATTCCTACGAGCAGTACTTC. The encoded protein is CANRTDSYEQYF.

With regard to this clonotype: This may be a read error, as it is one base from a much larger clone. This chain uses TRBV6-1 with TRBJ2-3; 9 bases map to TRBD1. Trimming took 8 bases from V and 2 from J; bases not matched to a gene: 11. CDR3 size: 16 residues. Per germline, CDR1 MNHNS and CDR2 SASEGT. CDR3 nucleotides: TGTGCCAGCGATCCTCCGGGACAGGGTGCCACAGATACGCAGTATTTT. This sequence encodes CASDPPGQGATDTQYF.

This clonotype was seen repeatedly, ten times or more. The chain links TRBV27 to TRBJ1-5; D not certain. The CDR3 covers 13 residues. Germline V gene sequence: CDR1 MNHEY, CDR2 SMNVEV (reference sequence). V was pared by 2 bases and J by 7 bases, with 9 bases between. The CDR3 sequence: CASSLKGKQPQHF. CDR3 nucleotide sequence: TGTGCCAGCAGTTTAAAGGGAAAGCAGCCCCAGCATTTT.

This clonotype has a count of ten or more. This chain connects TRBV6-2 or TRBV6-3 to TRBJ1-5; no firm D call. The CDR3 runs 15 residues. CDR1 and CDR2 (germline): MNHEY, SVGEGT. V lost 5 bases, J lost 0 bases, and 11 bases lay in between. The CDR3 DNA reads TGTGCCAGCAGTGAATCCCGATATAGCAATCAGCCCCAGCATTTT. Translated: CASSESRYSNQPQHF.

The J gene is TRBJ2-5, the V gene TRBV20-1; D not resolved. The CDR3 spans 11 residues. The V end was cut by 6 bases, the J end by 5 bases, with 10 bases between. CDR1 and CDR2 from the germline V gene are DFQATT and SNEGSKA (reference sequence). CDR3 DNA: TGCAGTGCCCACCGTGCGGAGACCCAGTACTTC. This encodes CSAHRAETQYF.

This clonotype was counted many times. The rearrangement links TRBV5-5 to TRBJ2-3; D might be TRBD1 or TRBD2, each matching 5 bases. V was cut by 4 bases and J by 5 bases, with 11 bases left in between. From germline, CDR1 is SGHKS and CDR2 YYEKEE (reference sequence). The CDR3 contains 13 residues. The CDR3 reads CASSITGGDTQYF. The CDR3 DNA reads TGTGCCAGCAGCATAACTGGGGGAGATACGCAGTATTTT.

The chain has TRBV4-2 and TRBJ2-2, with 9 nucleotides matching TRBD1. The CDR3 spans 15 residues. V lost 6 bases to trimming and J lost 5 bases; unmatched junction nucleotides: 7. CDR1 is LGHNA and CDR2 is YNFKEQ in the germline V gene. CDR3 sequence: CASRKRDRETGELFF. In DNA form, the CDR3 reads TGTGCCAGCAGAAAGAGGGACAGGGAGACCGGGGAGCTGTTTTTT.

As to this clonotype: A much larger clone lies one base from this, so it may be a read error. The V and J genes are TRBV3-1 and TRBJ2-1; maybe TRBD2 (6 bases). V lost 0 bases and J lost 8, with 14 bases in between. The CDR3 extends over 15 amino acids. Per germline, CDR1 LGHDT and CDR2 YNNKEL (reference sequence). The CDR3 region is CASSQDSSASYEQFF. CDR3 nucleotides: TGTGCCAGCAGCCAAGATTCTAGCGCCTCCTATGAGCAGTTCTTC.

This chain joins TRBV6-2 or TRBV6-3 and TRBJ1-4; D remains unclear. V was pared by 7 bases and J by 7 bases, with 13 bases between. This CDR3 has 13 amino acids. Germline V gene sequence: CDR1 MNHEY, CDR2 SVGEGT. The CDR3 DNA follows: TGTGCCAGCAAAGACAACGAGCGTGAAAAACTGTTTTTT. Its translation: CASKDNEREKLFF.

CDR3 sequence (DNA): TGTGCCAGCAGTTTTTTGACACAGGGGGACACTGAAGCTTTCTTT. It specifies CASSFLTQGDTEAFF. The V call is TRBV27, the J call TRBJ1-1; 8 bases line up with TRBD1. The germline V gene has CDR1 MNHEY and CDR2 SMNVEV (reference sequence). The CDR3 is 15 amino acids. Trimming removed 3 bases from V and 3 bases from J; junction bases left unmatched: 6.

This clonotype was recorded many times. In DNA, the CDR3 is TGTGCCAGCAGTGTGGAGACAGACAATGAAAAACTGTTTTTT. This translates into CASSVETDNEKLFF. The chain uses TRBV2 and TRBJ1-4; weak D call: TRBD1 (5 bases). This CDR3 spans 14 amino acids. Germline V gene sequence: CDR1 SNHLY, CDR2 FYNNEI. Trimming pared 4 bases from V and 5 bases from J, leaving 11 bases between.

There are many counts of this clonotype. V usage is TRBV2 and J usage is TRBJ1-1; D is ambiguous. Germline V gene data show CDR1 as SNHLY and CDR2 as FYNNEI. The length of the CDR3 is 11 residues. With 3 bases removed from V and 7 bases from J, the gap between germline ends came to 6 bases. The CDR3 nucleotides read TGTGCCAGCAGTGAGTACAATGAAGCTTTCTTT. It specifies CASSEYNEAFF. The variable domain in full, with the rest retrieved from reference TRBV2 and TRBJ1-1, is EPEVTQTPSHQVTQMGQEVILRCVPISNHLYFYWYRQILGQKVEFLVSFYNNEISEKSEIFDDQFSVERPDGSNFTLKIRSTKLEDSAMYFCASSEYNEAFFGQGTRLTVV.

The chain is built from TRBV7-8 and TRBJ1-4; TRBD1 aligns across 12 bases. V lost 5 bases, J lost 7 bases, and 5 bases stayed unmatched. There are 15 residues in the CDR3. The germline gives CDR1 SGHVS, CDR2 FQNEAQ. CDR3 protein: CASSPRDRGPEKLFF. The CDR3 DNA reads as TGTGCCAGCAGCCCAAGGGACAGGGGGCCTGAAAAACTGTTTTTT.

The rearrangement links TRBV5-1 to TRBJ1-6, with D uncertain. Trimming removed 5 bases at V and 6 bases at J, with 15 bases between. The CDR3 is made up of 15 amino acids. The germline V gene has CDR1 SGHRS and CDR2 YFSETQ. The chain's CDR3 is CASSSQLDSNSPLHF. CDR3 nucleotide sequence: TGCGCCAGCAGTTCCCAACTCGACTCTAATTCACCCCTCCACTTT.

This clonotype has a count of ten or more. The rearrangement links TRBV7-8 to TRBJ1-1, with a weak D call TRBD1 (5 bases). The CDR3 runs to 12 residues. Trimming removed 5 bases from V and 10 bases from J, with 14 bases in between. The V gene's germline CDR1 is SGHVS and CDR2 FQNEAQ. CDR3 bases: TGTGCCAGCAGCCCTAGGGGAATTGGAGCTTTCTTT. The encoded protein is CASSPRGIGAFF.

This clonotype was counted ten times or more. This chain joins TRBV29-1 and TRBJ2-5; 9 bases are a match to TRBD1. The germline V gene encodes CDR1 SQVTM and CDR2 ANQGSEA. The V and J ends lost 7 bases and 5 bases, in that order; junction bases with no gene match: 5. The length of the CDR3 is 12 residues. The CDR3 sequence is CSGTGGGETQYF. Here the CDR3 DNA reads TGCAGCGGCACAGGGGGCGGGGAGACCCAGTACTTC.